The next 32 T cell receptor beta chains were all read from a single sample in a study of blood T cell repertoires in COVID-19. The table came from immunoSEQ multiplex PCR; TCRdb's copy has only in-frame clones and leaves some out. The data show some 180,000 clones, approximately 91% seen once. The sequenced material came from peripheral blood. The receptors were gathered from a man between 18 and 29 years old with COVID-19, enrolled during active disease.

This clone has just a few counts. The V and J genes are TRBV21-1 and TRBJ1-2. TRBV21-1 is a listed pseudogene. The CDR3 loop spans 15 amino acids. The CDR3 DNA is TGTGCCAGCAGCAAAGTCTCAACTGCCATCTATGGCTACACCTTC. Its protein product is CASSKVSTAIYGYTF.

The chain carries TRBV11-2 and TRBJ2-7; tentative D call: TRBD2 (6 bases). The CDR3 loop spans 17 amino acids. Germline values: CDR1 SGHAT, CDR2 FQNNGV. Trimming took off 5 bases at V and 4 bases at J, with 24 bases between the two ends. Written as DNA, the CDR3 is TGTGCCAGCAGCCCCCGGGGGAGTACGTGGGCAACGTACGAGCAGTACTTC. Translation: CASSPRGSTWATYEQYF.

V gene TRBV7-9 combines with J gene TRBJ2-7; TRBD1 matches at 9 bases. Germline lookup yields CDR1 SEHNR and CDR2 FQNEAQ (reference sequence). The CDR3 has 14 residues. V shed 5 bases and J 13 bases; nucleotides not matched to a gene: 15. The DNA of the CDR3 is TGTGCCAGCAGCCTGGCCGGGACAGGGAGGGATCGTTACTTC. Encoded protein: CASSLAGTGRDRYF.

This sequence joins TRBV15 and TRBJ2-1; 7 bases match TRBD1. J lost 4 bases, V lost 8 bases, and 8 bases had no gene match. The CDR3 runs 14 residues. The germline CDR1 and CDR2 sequences are LNHNV and YYDKDF (reference sequence). CDR3 DNA sequence: TGTGCCACCTCCGGGACAGTCTCTTACAATGAGCAGTTCTTC. Encoded protein: CATSGTVSYNEQFF.

This clone has only one observation. This rearrangement joins TRBV2 to TRBJ1-2; D unresolved. This CDR3 has 13 amino acids. V was clipped by 9 bases and J by 2 bases, with 13 bases between them. Germline V CDR1 and CDR2: SNHLY, FYNNEI. CDR3 in amino acids: CASVLAGNYGYTF. As DNA, the CDR3 is TGTGCCAGTGTCCTCGCGGGGAACTATGGCTACACCTTC.

The chain couples TRBV9 to TRBJ2-2; no clear D. Trimming took 2 bases from V and 0 from J, leaving 14 bases between them. CDR1 SGDLS and CDR2 YYNGEE come from the germline V gene. The CDR3 runs to 17 residues. In DNA form, the CDR3 reads TGTGCCAGCAGCGTCGCCGTAGAGATCTCGAACACCGGGGAGCTGTTTTTT. Protein product: CASSVAVEISNTGELFF.

The chain combines TRBV28 with TRBJ1-4, with TRBD1 matching over 8 bases. J gave up 8 bases and V 5 bases, and 10 bases lay outside the gene matches. Germline V gives CDR1 MDHEN, CDR2 SYDVKM. The CDR3 extends over 15 amino acids. As DNA, the CDR3 is TGTGCCAGCAGTCCCACCTGGACAGGGACGGAAAAACTGTTTTTT. Translated: CASSPTWTGTEKLFF.

This rearrangement joins TRBV29-1 to TRBJ2-2, with 7 bases matching TRBD1. V lost 7 bases to trimming and J lost 6 bases; unmatched junction nucleotides: 8. CDR3 size: 13 residues. The V gene's germline CDR1 is SQVTM and CDR2 ANQGSEA. The CDR3 loop is CSAEEGAPGELFF. Written as DNA, the CDR3 is TGCAGCGCCGAAGAGGGGGCCCCCGGGGAGCTGTTTTTT.

This sequence joins TRBV5-6 and TRBJ2-7; the match to TRBD1 covers 7 bases. CDR1 is SGHDT, CDR2 YYEEEE, per germline. V trimming: 4 bases; J trimming: 1 base; junction bases outside the gene matches: 8. The CDR3 length is 15 residues. CDR3 region: CASSDGTAPSYEQYF. The CDR3, as DNA: TGTGCCAGCAGCGACGGGACAGCCCCTTCCTACGAGCAGTACTTC.

The chain carries TRBV5-6 and TRBJ1-2, with 9 positions matching TRBD1. From germline, CDR1 is SGHDT and CDR2 YYEEEE. The CDR3 has 13 residues. With 0 bases clipped from V and 8 bases from J, the junction kept 2 bases outside the gene matches. The CDR3 loop reads CASSLDRGRGYTF. The CDR3 DNA sequence: TGTGCCAGCAGCTTGGACAGGGGGCGCGGCTACACCTTC. Full variable domain (rest looked up from reference TRBV5-6 and TRBJ1-2): DAGVTQSPTHLIKTRGQQVTLRCSPKSGHDTVSWYQQALGQGPQFIFQYYEEEERQRGNFPDRFSGHQFPNYSSELNVNALLLGDSALYLCASSLDRGRGYTFGSGTRLTVV.

This chain joins TRBV28 and TRBJ1-5; the D gene is possibly TRBD1 (5 bases). The ends were cut back, 5 bases at V and 1 base at J, with 12 bases in the middle. Germline V gene sequence: CDR1 MDHEN, CDR2 SYDVKM. The CDR3 is made up of 15 amino acids. The CDR3, as DNA: TGTGCCAGCAGTCTCAGGGCGGCGAGCAATCAGCCCCAGCATTTT. Protein product: CASSLRAASNQPQHF. The full variable domain, with the rest looked up from reference TRBV28 and TRBJ1-5, is DVKVTQSSRYLVKRTGEKVFLECVQDMDHENMFWYRQDPGLGLRLIYFSYDVKMKEKGDIPEGYSVSREKKERFSLILESASTNQTSMYLCASSLRAASNQPQHFGDGTRLSIL.

CDR3 sequence reads: CAWEGQGENSPLHF. CDR3 DNA: TGTGCCTGGGAGGGACAGGGCGAAAATTCACCCCTCCACTTT. The rearrangement joins TRBV30 to TRBJ1-6; 9 bases are a match to TRBD1. This CDR3 is built from 14 residues. V gave up 5 bases and J gave up 7 bases; unmatched junction bases: 6. In germline, CDR1 is GTSNPN, CDR2 SVGIG (reference sequence).

The table lists this clone with many counts. The chain joins TRBV6-4 to TRBJ2-2, with 9 bases identical to TRBD2. The CDR3 contains 15 residues. Per the germline V gene, CDR1 is MRHNA and CDR2 is SNTAGT. The V and J ends lost 5 bases and 4 bases, in that order; junction bases with no gene match: 5. The CDR3 coding sequence is TGTGCCAGCAGTCCCCTAGCGGGGCTCACCGGGGAGCTGTTTTTT. Translated, it gives CASSPLAGLTGELFF.

The chain couples TRBV2 to TRBJ1-2; D is possibly TRBD1 (5 bases). Between the trimmed V and J ends, which lost 0 bases and 6 bases, there was a span of 14 bases. This CDR3 is 15 amino acids long. Germline loops: CDR1 SNHLY, CDR2 FYNNEI. CDR3 amino acids: CASSEAIVQADGYTF. The CDR3, as DNA: TGTGCCAGCAGTGAAGCGATTGTACAGGCGGATGGCTACACCTTC.

This clone was found a few times. One end of the junction fails to match germline, which may point to a read error. The rearrangement uses TRBV15 and TRBJ1-4, with TRBD1 matching over 8 bases. The CDR3 covers 17 residues. Germline CDR1 LNHNV, CDR2 YYDKDF (reference sequence). The CDR3 reads CATSREMVDRGIEKLLF. The CDR3 DNA reads as TGTGCCACCAGCAGAGAGATGGTTGACAGGGGAATTGAAAAACTGCTTTTT.

This clone was found a few times. V usage is TRBV29-1 and J usage is TRBJ2-2; 7 positions agree with TRBD2. This CDR3 contains 13 residues. The trim removed 2 bases at V and 7 bases at J, leaving 4 bases unmatched. Germline values: CDR1 SQVTM, CDR2 ANQGSEA. CDR3 DNA sequence: TGCAGCGTTGAACGGAGGGAGGGCGGGGAGCTGTTTTTT. Amino acids: CSVERREGGELFF.

This clone was observed a single time. The CDR3 DNA follows: TGTGCCAGCAGCTCCAGGGGTCTGATCTCTGGGGCCAACGTCCTGACTTTC. This translates into CASSSRGLISGANVLTF. The chain has TRBV5-4 and TRBJ2-6, with a possible D match to TRBD1 (6 bases). Germline values: CDR1 SGHNT, CDR2 YYREEE (reference sequence). This CDR3 contains 17 residues. Trimming stripped 3 bases from V and 0 bases from J, with 13 bases between.

The sample holds one count of this clone. The chain has TRBV4-1 and TRBJ2-1; perhaps TRBD2 as D (6 bases). This CDR3 is built from 16 residues. Germline V gene data show CDR1 as MGHRA and CDR2 as YSYEKL. Trimming took 0 bases from V and 5 from J, leaving 14 bases between them. The CDR3 region has the DNA TGCGCCAGCAGCCAAGAGCCGGGAGTGGGGCACAATGAGCAGTTCTTC. Its protein product is CASSQEPGVGHNEQFF.

CDR3 protein: CSASSGVGGQETQYF. In DNA form, the CDR3 reads TGCAGTGCTAGTTCCGGAGTGGGAGGGCAAGAGACCCAGTACTTC. The chain is built from TRBV20-1 and TRBJ2-5; 7 positions match TRBD2. The CDR3 sequence is 15 residues long. J was trimmed by 2 bases and V by 3 bases; bases with no gene match: 9. CDR1 and CDR2 from the germline V gene are DFQATT and SNEGSKA (reference sequence).

The chain combines TRBV21-1 with TRBJ2-1; whether TRBD1, the table's D call, matches the DNA was not checked. TRBV21-1 is shown as a pseudogene. The CDR3 consists of 15 residues. This chain's CDR3 is CASSRGQCVYNEQFF. CDR3 in DNA: TGTGCCAGCAGCAGGGGACAGTGCGTATACAATGAGCAGTTCTTC.

The chain carries TRBV7-9 and TRBJ2-5; a weak D match, TRBD1 (6 bases). Per germline, CDR1 SEHNR and CDR2 FQNEAQ (reference sequence). The length of the CDR3 is 14 residues. The V and J ends lost 10 bases and 5 bases respectively, with 20 bases between them. The CDR3 sequence: CAIPTPTGGETQYF. The CDR3 DNA follows: TGTGCCATCCCAACTCCGACAGGCGGGGAGACCCAGTACTTC.

This chain connects TRBV7-2 to TRBJ2-7; TRBD2 agrees at 11 bases. There are 16 residues in the CDR3. V was clipped by 5 bases and J by 0 bases; unmatched bases: 6. Looked up from germline, CDR1 is SGHTA and CDR2 is FQGNSA. The chain's CDR3 is CASSPLGLAVSYEQYF. The CDR3 DNA reads as TGTGCCAGCAGCCCCCTGGGACTAGCGGTCTCCTACGAGCAGTACTTC.

The V gene is TRBV28, the J gene TRBJ1-2, with TRBD1 matching over 8 bases. Germline values: CDR1 MDHEN, CDR2 SYDVKM. Trimming at V came to 11 bases and at J to 6 bases, leaving 11 bases not matched to a gene. The CDR3 loop spans 13 amino acids. The CDR3 protein is CALRDRWEDGYTF. In DNA, the CDR3 is TGTGCCCTCCGGGACAGGTGGGAGGATGGCTACACCTTC.

The genes are TRBV19 and TRBJ2-2; tentatively, D is TRBD1 (6 bases). The V end lost 2 bases, the J end lost 6 bases, and 10 bases lay between the germline ends. Germline values: CDR1 LNHDA, CDR2 SQIVND (reference sequence). The CDR3 contains 14 residues. DNA of the CDR3: TGTGCCAGTAGTATATGGGGGCGCGCCGGGGAGCTGTTTTTT. It yields the protein CASSIWGRAGELFF.

In the case of this clone: Other DNA sequences in the sample encode the same CDR3. The CDR3 spells CASSVGTGAYEQYF. CDR3 bases: TGTGCCAGCAGCGTAGGGACAGGGGCCTACGAGCAGTACTTC. The chain carries TRBV9 and TRBJ2-7; TRBD1 matches 9 bases. This CDR3 comprises 14 residues. Trimming removed 0 bases from V and 2 bases from J; junction bases left unmatched: 0. CDR1 SGDLS and CDR2 YYNGEE come from the germline V gene.

V and J are TRBV24-1 and TRBJ2-3; D possibly corresponds to TRBD1 (6 bases). CDR1 is KGHDR, CDR2 SFDVKD, per germline. With 4 bases removed from V and 9 bases from J, the gap between germline ends came to 16 bases. CDR3 length equals 14 residues. CDR3: CATSDDTGKRTQYF. The CDR3 nucleotides are TGTGCCACCAGTGACGATACAGGGAAGAGGACGCAGTATTTT.

V and J are TRBV4-1 and TRBJ1-6; no definite D call. The V end lost 2 bases, the J end lost 11 bases, and 10 bases lay between the germline ends. The CDR3 length is 13 residues. Germline lookup yields CDR1 MGHRA and CDR2 YSYEKL. The CDR3, as DNA: TGCGCCAGCAGCCAACTGCCAGGCCCACCCCTCCACTTT. It specifies CASSQLPGPPLHF.

This chain uses TRBV28 with TRBJ2-5; TRBD1 aligns across 7 bases. Germline V lookup: CDR1 MDHEN, CDR2 SYDVKM. This CDR3 is 13 amino acids long. Trimming took 4 bases from V and 1 from J; bases not matched to a gene: 0. The CDR3 nucleotides are TGTGCCAGCAGTTACAGGGGCCAAGAGACCCAGTACTTC. Translation: CASSYRGQETQYF.

The chain joins TRBV9 to TRBJ1-2, with TRBD1 as a possible D gene (5 bases). Trimming removed 6 bases from V and 7 bases from J, with 10 bases in between. Germline CDR1 and CDR2: SGDLS and YYNGEE. The CDR3 runs to 11 residues. CDR3 DNA: TGTGCCAGCATGCGGGGGGGTGGCTACACCTTC. This codes for CASMRGGGYTF. Based on the CDR3 plus reference TRBV9 and TRBJ1-2, the full variable domain is DSGVTQTPKHLITATGQRVTLRCSPRSGDLSVYWYQQSLDQGLQFLIQYYNGEERAKGNILERFSAQQFPDLHSELNLSSLELGDSALYFCASMRGGGYTFGSGTRLTVV.

This chain links TRBV10-2 with TRBJ1-5; D remains unclear. Germline V gene lookup returns CDR1 WSHSY and CDR2 SAAADI. V dropped 1 base and J dropped 1 base, with 5 bases sitting between them. The CDR3 spans 14 residues. CDR3 nucleotides: TGCGCCAGCAGTGAGTTCCAGAGCAATCAGCCCCAGCATTTT. This sequence encodes CASSEFQSNQPQHF.

This clone was picked up one time. The gene calls are TRBV5-4 and TRBJ1-5; D is ambiguous. This CDR3 is built from 12 residues. Germline lookup yields CDR1 SGHNT and CDR2 YYREEE (reference sequence). V lost 2 bases, J lost 9 bases, and 9 bases lay in between. The CDR3 region is CASSFKAGPQHF. The CDR3 DNA reads TGTGCCAGCAGCTTCAAGGCGGGGCCCCAGCATTTT. The variable domain in full, completed from reference TRBV5-4 and TRBJ1-5, reads ETGVTQSPTHLIKTRGQQVTLRCSSQSGHNTVSWYQQALGQGPQFIFQYYREEENGRGNFPPRFSGLQFPNYSSELNVNALELDDSALYLCASSFKAGPQHFGDGTRLSIL.

The V and J genes are TRBV7-3 and TRBJ1-5; no definite D call. Germline V gives CDR1 SGHTA, CDR2 FQGTGA. CDR3 size: 13 residues. V lost 0 bases and J 9 bases, leaving 9 bases between the germline ends. The CDR3 DNA follows: TGTGCCAGCAGCTTAACGGAGGGTGCGCCCCAGCATTTT. Amino acid sequence: CASSLTEGAPQHF.